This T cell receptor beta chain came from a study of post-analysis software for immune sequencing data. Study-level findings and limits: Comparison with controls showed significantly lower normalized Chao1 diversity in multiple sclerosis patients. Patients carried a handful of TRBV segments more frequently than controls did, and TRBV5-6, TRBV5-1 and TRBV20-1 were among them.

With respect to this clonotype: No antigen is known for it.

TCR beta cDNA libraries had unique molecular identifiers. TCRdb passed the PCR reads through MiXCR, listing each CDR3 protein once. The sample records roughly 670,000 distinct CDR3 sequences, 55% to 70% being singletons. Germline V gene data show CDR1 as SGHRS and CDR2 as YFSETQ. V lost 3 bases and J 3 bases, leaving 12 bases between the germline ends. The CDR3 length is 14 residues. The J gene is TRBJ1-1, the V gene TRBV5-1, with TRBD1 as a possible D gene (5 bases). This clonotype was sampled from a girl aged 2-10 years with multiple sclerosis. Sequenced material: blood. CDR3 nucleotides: TGCGCCAGCAGCTCTTGGGACGGTGACACTGAAGCTTTCTTT. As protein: CASSSWDGDTEAFF.